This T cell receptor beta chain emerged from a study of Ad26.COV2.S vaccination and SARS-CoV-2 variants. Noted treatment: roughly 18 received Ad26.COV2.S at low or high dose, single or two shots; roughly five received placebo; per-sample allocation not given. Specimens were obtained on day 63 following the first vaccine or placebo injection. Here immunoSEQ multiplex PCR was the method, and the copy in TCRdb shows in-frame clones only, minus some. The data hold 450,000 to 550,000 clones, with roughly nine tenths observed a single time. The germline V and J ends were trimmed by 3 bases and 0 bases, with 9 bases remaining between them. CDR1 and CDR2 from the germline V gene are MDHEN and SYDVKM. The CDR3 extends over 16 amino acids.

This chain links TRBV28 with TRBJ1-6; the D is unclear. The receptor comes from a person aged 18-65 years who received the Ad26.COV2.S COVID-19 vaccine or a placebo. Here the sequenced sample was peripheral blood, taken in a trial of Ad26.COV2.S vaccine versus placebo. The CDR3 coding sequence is TGTGCCAGCAGTTTCCCCCGGAGCTCCTATAATTCACCCCTCCACTTT. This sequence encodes CASSFPRSSYNSPLHF.